This T cell receptor (beta chain) was recorded in a study of beta chain features in type 1 diabetes. About this clone: No antigen is known for it.

Trimming removed 1 base from V and 2 bases from J, with 5 bases in between. This CDR3 spans 13 amino acids. Germline lookup yields CDR1 SGHTA and CDR2 FQGNSA. Study conclusions and caveats: All four CD4+ subsets of Type 1 diabetes patients contained TCRB CDR3s that were moderately but significantly shorter.

Expressed TCRB transcripts got sequenced, as all isolated RNA was reverse transcribed. Some clones are missing from TCRdb's copy, which holds only in-frame ones; the method was immunoSEQ multiplex PCR. The sample contains roughly 340,000 clones, roughly 12% of which appear only once. This chain connects TRBV7-2 to TRBJ1-2; D gene ambiguous. The source of this sequence is a woman under 30 with type 1 diabetes. Source material: naive CD4+ T cells from blood. The CDR3 DNA is TGTGCCAGCAGCTTAGACTCGAACTATGGCTACACCTTC. Protein product: CASSLDSNYGYTF.